This note documents a single T cell receptor beta chain sequence. Its cognate antigen is unknown. The data are from a study of response to subunit inactivated influenza vaccine. Findings and caveats of the study: Authors suggested each seasonal influenza vaccination recruits few new T cells.

Germline V gives CDR1 LGHNA, CDR2 YSLEER. The CDR3 is 16 residues long. The J segment lost 4 bases and the V segment lost 4 bases, leaving 8 bases of the junction unmatched. TCRdb called the RT-PCR reads again in MiXCR, with one record for every CDR3 protein. Altogether around 490,000 distinct CDR3 sequences are present, less than 8% being singletons, with the ten largest covering approximately 13%. This sequence originates from a man between 50 and 75 years old who received an inactivated influenza vaccine. This specimen was PBMCs from blood, taken less than 25 months after vaccination. The chain uses TRBV4-3 and TRBJ2-2, with 8 bases fitting TRBD2. The CDR3 loop reads CASSPTSGGPTGELFF. The CDR3, as DNA: TGCGCCAGCAGCCCAACAAGCGGGGGTCCCACCGGGGAGCTGTTTTTT.